These 13 T cell receptor beta chains were all obtained from the same sample, sequenced in a study of shared clonotypes between healthy human individuals. The table came from immunoSEQ multiplex PCR; TCRdb's copy has only in-frame clones and leaves some out. The sample includes under 700,000 clones, around 96% seen only once; the top ten take approximately 0.11%. CD45RO-negative, CCR7-selected cells formed the naive CD8 fraction, which excluded terminally differentiated effector memory CD45RA+ cells. Source material: naive CD8+ T cells sorted from blood. The source is a woman aged 30 to 39 in good health.

The J gene is TRBJ2-7, the V gene TRBV7-6; perhaps D is TRBD1 or TRBD2 (5 bases each). In germline, CDR1 is SGHVS, CDR2 FNYEAQ. Trimming pared 3 bases from V and 3 bases from J, leaving 18 bases between. The length of the CDR3 is 16 residues. The CDR3 is CASSFGTEDTHYEQYF. CDR3 nucleotides: TGTGCCAGCAGCTTCGGGACGGAGGATACTCACTACGAGCAGTACTTC.

V is TRBV7-9 and J is TRBJ2-2, with TRBD1 as a possible D gene (6 bases). Germline-derived CDR1 and CDR2 are SEHNR and FQNEAQ (reference sequence). This CDR3 comprises 19 residues. V shed 11 bases and J shed 0 bases, with 28 bases lying between them. The CDR3 sequence is CAALKGVVGKPSNTGELFF. As DNA, the CDR3 is TGTGCCGCCCTGAAGGGGGTGGTGGGGAAACCCTCGAACACCGGGGAGCTGTTTTTT.

CDR3 in amino acids: CATGLAGENTGELFF. CDR3 DNA: TGTGCCACGGGACTAGCGGGAGAAAACACCGGGGAGCTGTTTTTT. The chain is built from TRBV10-3 and TRBJ2-2; 14 bases fit TRBD2. The CDR3 runs to 15 residues. The ends lost 10 bases at V and 2 bases at J; junction bases unmatched: 3. Germline V gene sequence: CDR1 ENHRY, CDR2 SYGVKD.

The rearrangement uses TRBV30 and TRBJ2-7, with 7 bases that match TRBD2. J gave up 3 bases and V 0 bases, and 2 bases lay outside the gene matches. This CDR3 has 13 amino acids. Looked up from germline, CDR1 is GTSNPN and CDR2 is SVGIG (reference sequence). CDR3 sequence reads: CAWSVLAFYEQYF. CDR3 DNA: TGTGCCTGGAGTGTACTAGCGTTCTACGAGCAGTACTTC.

Comments on this clone: The identical CDR3 is also encoded by other nucleotide sequences in the sample. The J gene is TRBJ2-7, the V gene TRBV27; TRBD2 matches at 7 bases. Per germline, CDR1 MNHEY and CDR2 SMNVEV (reference sequence). The CDR3 is 14 amino acids. The junction had 6 bases not matched to a gene; V was cut back by 7 bases and J by 0 bases. The CDR3, as DNA: TGTGCCAGCACCCCCGGCGGGAGCTCCTACGAGCAGTACTTC. Encoded protein: CASTPGGSSYEQYF.

This sequence joins TRBV19 and TRBJ2-5; 9 bases map to TRBD1. The junction had 7 bases not matched to a gene; V was cut back by 6 bases and J by 5 bases. CDR1 and CDR2 (germline): LNHDA, SQIVND (reference sequence). There are 14 residues in the CDR3. The CDR3, as DNA: TGTGCCAGTAGCGACAGGGGGATGACTGAGACCCAGTACTTC. Translation gives CASSDRGMTETQYF.

This chain uses TRBV13 with TRBJ2-1, with 7 positions matching TRBD1. The CDR3 extends over 17 amino acids. Germline V gives CDR1 PRHDT, CDR2 FYEKMQ (reference sequence). The J segment lost 5 bases and the V segment lost 5 bases, leaving 15 bases of the junction unmatched. In DNA, the CDR3 is TGTGCCAGCAGCGAGGGACAGCCGTTACAACTTCACAATGAGCAGTTCTTC. It translates to CASSEGQPLQLHNEQFF.

The rearrangement joins TRBV13 to TRBJ1-1; the D is unclear. Per the germline V gene, CDR1 is PRHDT and CDR2 is FYEKMQ (reference sequence). Trimming stripped 5 bases from V and 0 bases from J, with 7 bases between. The CDR3 runs 13 residues. CDR3 nucleotide sequence: TGTGCCAGCAGCCAGAGAATGAACACTGAAGCTTTCTTT. Protein product: CASSQRMNTEAFF.

This chain uses TRBV5-6 with TRBJ2-1; TRBD2 matches at 8 bases. This CDR3 spans 15 amino acids. Germline V gene lookup returns CDR1 SGHDT and CDR2 YYEEEE. The V and J ends lost 4 bases and 10 bases, in that order; junction bases with no gene match: 13. CDR3 region: CASSGPGLGVREQFF. As DNA, the CDR3 is TGTGCCAGCAGCGGTCCGGGACTAGGTGTCCGGGAGCAGTTCTTC.

The chain joins TRBV4-1 to TRBJ2-7, with D uncertain. Trimming pared 0 bases from V and 4 bases from J, leaving 7 bases between. The CDR3 spans 13 residues. From germline, CDR1 is MGHRA and CDR2 YSYEKL. The CDR3 region is CASSQDWQYEQYF. In DNA form, the CDR3 reads TGCGCCAGCAGCCAAGATTGGCAATACGAGCAGTACTTC.

V and J are TRBV4-1 and TRBJ2-7; D possibly uses TRBD1 or TRBD2 (5 bases each). Germline loops: CDR1 MGHRA, CDR2 YSYEKL. V was trimmed by 0 bases and J by 2 bases, leaving 8 bases between them. The length of the CDR3 is 14 residues. CDR3 loop: CASSQDGDPYEQYF. The CDR3 nucleotides are TGCGCCAGCAGCCAAGATGGGGACCCCTACGAGCAGTACTTC.

CDR3 protein: CSVEDPGAGGYEQYF. CDR3 in DNA: TGCAGCGTTGAAGATCCGGGCGCAGGAGGCTACGAGCAGTACTTC. The J gene is TRBJ2-7, the V gene TRBV29-1; tentative D call: TRBD2 (5 bases). V was cut by 0 bases and J by 3 bases, with 15 bases left in between. This CDR3 spans 15 amino acids. CDR1 is SQVTM and CDR2 is ANQGSEA in the germline V gene.

The chain recombines TRBV28 with TRBJ1-1; D not certain. Germline V CDR1 and CDR2: MDHEN, SYDVKM. This CDR3 comprises 16 residues. Trimming left V 2 bases short and J 1 base short, with 14 bases between. The CDR3 reads CASSLSTVPRNTEAFF. The CDR3 DNA reads TGTGCCAGCAGTTTAAGTACAGTACCAAGGAACACTGAAGCTTTCTTT.